This record concerns one T cell receptor beta chain sequence. TCRdb's table, derived via immunoSEQ multiplex PCR, lists solely in-frame clones and lacks some. The sample carries just over 80,000 clones, under 90% recorded once. The data were taken from a study of blood T cell repertoires in COVID-19. Per germline, CDR1 LNHNV and CDR2 YYDKDF (reference sequence). V was cut by 0 bases and J by 1 base, with 5 bases left in between. The CDR3 is made up of 14 amino acids. The specimen sequenced was peripheral blood. This clonotype was sampled from a man at least 80 years old with acute or convalescent COVID-19. This chain links TRBV15 with TRBJ2-3; the D is unclear. In nucleotides, the CDR3 is TGTGCCACCAGCAGAGATTTAGGCACAGATACGCAGTATTTT. This sequence encodes CATSRDLGTDTQYF.